The present T cell receptor (beta chain) was sequenced within a study of T cells in Graves' hyperthyroidism and ophthalmopathy. Germline loops: CDR1 MNHNS, CDR2 SASEGT. V was shortened by 6 bases and J by 7 bases, with 12 bases between the two germline ends. The CDR3 covers 12 residues. Newly diagnosed hyperthyroidism patients aged 18 to 65 years had disease lasting under 2 months. Amplified regions were TCR beta CDR3 sequences from RNA transcripts. Primed by the HTBI set, a first-round RT-PCR was run on the TCR CDR3. One entry per CDR3 protein, called by TCRdb with MiXCR from the multiplex PCR reads. Among 800,000 or so distinct CDR3 sequences listed, 35% to 45% were seen once.

The receptor's source is a young man with Graves' hyperthyroidism. Sample: blood. V is TRBV6-1 and J is TRBJ1-1; possibly TRBD1 for D (5 bases). CDR3 in amino acids: CASRTQGFEAFF. The CDR3 DNA reads as TGTGCCAGCAGGACGCAGGGATTTGAAGCTTTCTTT.